These 30 T cell receptor beta chains were sequenced from one sample in a study of T cells after yellow fever vaccination. TCRdb used MiXCR to reprocess the 5' RACE reads, holding one entry per CDR3 protein. The sample has a few hundred thousand distinct CDR3 sequences; 8.1% are singletons. The source was PBMCs, collected roughly 45 days after the first yellow fever vaccination. All receptors come from a man aged 18 to 30 who received the YFV17D yellow fever vaccine.

This clonotype has more than one count but fewer than ten. The chain has TRBV6-1 and TRBJ1-2, with D tentatively TRBD1 (5 bases). This CDR3 region has 15 residues. V was pared by 6 bases and J by 5 bases, with 19 bases between. CDR1 and CDR2 (germline): MNHNS, SASEGT. The CDR3 DNA reads TGTGCCAGCAGCCCCGGGGGGTCATTAGGATATGGCTACACCTTC. This sequence encodes CASSPGGSLGYGYTF.

This clonotype occurred a few times. The chain joins TRBV10-3 to TRBJ2-7; 7 bases are a match to TRBD1. Germline V gene data show CDR1 as ENHRY and CDR2 as SYGVKD. After removal of 0 bases from V and 0 bases from J, the junction contained 8 bases not matched to a gene. The CDR3 consists of 17 residues. CDR3 nucleotide sequence: TGTGCCATCAGTGAGTCCCCACCAGGGGGATACTCCTACGAGCAGTACTTC. Protein sequence: CAISESPPGGYSYEQYF.

This clonotype appeared many times. DNA of the CDR3: TGTGCCAGCAGCGACCGGGACAGGACTAACTATGGCTACACCTTC. Translated: CASSDRDRTNYGYTF. This rearrangement joins TRBV9 to TRBJ1-2, with TRBD1 matching 8 bases. The CDR3 has 15 residues. From germline, CDR1 is SGDLS and CDR2 YYNGEE. The J segment lost 0 bases and the V segment lost 3 bases, leaving 4 bases of the junction unmatched.

V gene TRBV7-9 combines with J gene TRBJ1-6; D is possibly TRBD1 (6 bases). There are 13 residues in the CDR3. The V gene's germline CDR1 is SEHNR and CDR2 FQNEAQ (reference sequence). The V and J ends lost 3 bases and 12 bases respectively, with 12 bases between them. CDR3 sequence (DNA): TGTGCCAGCAGCTTGGGACAAGGTAGACCCCTCCACTTT. Its translation: CASSLGQGRPLHF.

This clonotype was seen only a few times. V is TRBV7-2 and J is TRBJ1-3; the D gene is possibly TRBD1 (5 bases). CDR3 length equals 14 residues. V lost 5 bases to trimming and J lost 5 bases, with 13 bases between them. CDR1 SGHTA and CDR2 FQGNSA come from the germline V gene. In DNA form, the CDR3 reads TGTGCCAGCAGCCCTCCCGGGGCGAGAAACACCATATATTTT. It codes for CASSPPGARNTIYF.

There are many counts of this clonotype. The rearrangement joins TRBV19 to TRBJ1-6, with 12 nucleotides matching TRBD1. Germline CDR1 reads LNHDA; CDR2 reads SQIVND (reference sequence). V dropped 6 bases and J dropped 2; count of bases not matched to a gene: 8. The CDR3 is made up of 18 amino acids. The CDR3 is CASSGTGGDWPYNSPLHF. CDR3 nucleotides: TGTGCCAGTAGCGGGACAGGGGGCGATTGGCCCTATAATTCACCCCTCCACTTT.

The chain employs TRBV4-2 and TRBJ2-1; maybe TRBD2 (5 bases). Trimming cost V 10 bases and J 4 bases, with 17 bases left between them. The CDR3 sequence is 14 residues long. In germline, CDR1 is LGHNA, CDR2 YNFKEQ. CDR3 loop: CAIGPGVRYNEQFF. The CDR3 DNA is TGTGCCATCGGCCCCGGGGTACGGTACAATGAGCAGTTCTTC.

This clonotype was counted between two and nine times. This sequence joins TRBV24-1 and TRBJ2-3; D gene uncertain. Trimming cost V 4 bases and J 4 bases, with 11 bases left between them. Germline V gene lookup returns CDR1 KGHDR and CDR2 SFDVKD. CDR3 length equals 14 residues. The DNA of the CDR3 is TGTGCCACCAGTGACACGCGTCGGGCAGATACGCAGTATTTT. This gives the protein CATSDTRRADTQYF.

This clonotype was counted at least ten times. V usage is TRBV5-1 and J usage is TRBJ1-5; no clear D gene. Per the germline V gene, CDR1 is SGHRS and CDR2 is YFSETQ. The CDR3 consists of 14 residues. The V gene lost 2 bases and the J gene lost 3 bases, with 9 bases spanning the gap. In nucleotides, the CDR3 is TGCGCCAGCAGCTTAGAGGGAGACAATCAGCCCCAGCATTTT. It is translated as CASSLEGDNQPQHF. The full variable domain, with the rest looked up from reference TRBV5-1 and TRBJ1-5, is KAGVTQTPRYLIKTRGQQVTLSCSPISGHRSVSWYQQTPGQGLQFLFEYFSETQRNKGNFPGRFSGRQFSNSRSEMNVSTLELGDSALYLCASSLEGDNQPQHFGDGTRLSIL.

This clonotype has just a few counts. The chain couples TRBV28 to TRBJ2-5; 10 bases are shared with TRBD2. CDR1 is MDHEN and CDR2 is SYDVKM in the germline V gene. V gave up 5 bases and J gave up 2 bases; unmatched junction bases: 5. The CDR3 has 15 residues. The CDR3 loop reads CASSLSGGRQETQYF. CDR3 nucleotides: TGTGCCAGCAGTCTTAGCGGGGGGAGGCAAGAGACCCAGTACTTC.

Many counts were recorded for this clonotype. The chain has TRBV5-5 and TRBJ2-3, with 7 bases matching TRBD1. Germline assignment: CDR1 SGHKS and CDR2 YYEKEE (reference sequence). CDR3 length: 14 amino acids. The junction had 4 bases not matched to a gene; V was cut back by 2 bases and J by 4 bases. CDR3 coding DNA: TGTGCCAGCAGCTTTGACAGGGCGGCAGATACGCAGTATTTT. This sequence encodes CASSFDRAADTQYF.

This clonotype was seen a few times. The genes are TRBV4-3 and TRBJ1-1; D remains ambiguous. Germline V gives CDR1 LGHNA, CDR2 YSLEER. The V end was cut by 0 bases, the J end by 3 bases, with 2 bases between. The CDR3 loop spans 12 amino acids. The DNA for the CDR3 is TGCGCCAGCAGCCAAGATGACACTGAAGCTTTCTTT. This codes for CASSQDDTEAFF.

The chain has TRBV9 and TRBJ1-1; 7 bases are a match to TRBD1. V trimming: 4 bases; J trimming: 4 bases; junction bases outside the gene matches: 7. This CDR3 is 14 amino acids long. Germline V gene sequence: CDR1 SGDLS, CDR2 YYNGEE. This chain's CDR3 is CASSLSRGGTEAFF. The CDR3 bases are TGTGCCAGCAGCCTCTCCAGGGGGGGCACTGAAGCTTTCTTT. Full variable domain (outside the CDR3, taken from reference TRBV9 and TRBJ1-1): DSGVTQTPKHLITATGQRVTLRCSPRSGDLSVYWYQQSLDQGLQFLIQYYNGEERAKGNILERFSAQQFPDLHSELNLSSLELGDSALYFCASSLSRGGTEAFFGQGTRLTVV.

A few counts support this clonotype. The chain combines TRBV3-1 with TRBJ2-4, with D possibly matching TRBD1 (6 bases). The CDR3 is 18 residues long. Per germline, CDR1 LGHDT and CDR2 YNNKEL (reference sequence). V gave up 4 bases and J gave up 3 bases, with 22 bases separating them. The CDR3 DNA is TGTGCCAGCAGCCCCGCTCCCCAACAGGGCTGGGGCAAAAACATTCAGTACTTC. Protein: CASSPAPQQGWGKNIQYF.

In the case of this clonotype: One end of the junction is discordant with germline, which a read error may explain. J is TRBJ2-4 and V is TRBV7-9; 8 bases map to TRBD1. The V gene's germline CDR1 is SEHNR and CDR2 FQNEAQ (reference sequence). This CDR3 spans 13 amino acids. The CDR3 coding sequence is TGTGCCAGCAGCTCCGGCCTCAGGGGGCTTGGGGTCTTC. As protein: CASSSGLRGLGVF.

This clonotype was counted only a few times. The chain couples TRBV27 to TRBJ1-2; D remains ambiguous. Trimming stripped 4 bases from V and 4 bases from J, with 16 bases between. This CDR3 comprises 15 residues. From germline, CDR1 is MNHEY and CDR2 SMNVEV (reference sequence). The CDR3 is CASSSDPFLAYGYTF. CDR3 in DNA: TGTGCCAGCAGTTCGGACCCCTTTTTAGCCTATGGCTACACCTTC.

This chain connects TRBV12-3 or TRBV12-4 to TRBJ2-5; 14 bases line up with TRBD2. The CDR3 length is 15 residues. With 6 bases clipped from V and 4 bases from J, the junction kept 4 bases outside the gene matches. CDR3 in DNA: TGTGCCAGCAGCCGACTAGCGGGGGGGTTAGAGACCCAGTACTTC. Translation gives CASSRLAGGLETQYF.

This clonotype was seen more than once but under ten times. This chain uses TRBV20-1 with TRBJ2-2; 9 nucleotides line up with TRBD2. V lost 0 bases and J lost 6; bases outside the gene matches: 5. The CDR3 spans 15 residues. Germline V CDR1 and CDR2: DFQATT, SNEGSKA (reference sequence). CDR3 region: CSARDPSGGSGELFF. The CDR3 DNA reads as TGCAGTGCTAGAGATCCCAGCGGGGGGTCCGGGGAGCTGTTTTTT.

This clonotype was seen repeatedly, ten times or more. The chain links TRBV7-8 to TRBJ1-5; 8 bases are a match to TRBD1. The V and J ends lost 3 bases and 3 bases, in that order; junction bases with no gene match: 4. The CDR3 totals 15 residues. Looked up from germline, CDR1 is SGHVS and CDR2 is FQNEAQ. This chain's CDR3 is CASSLDREDNQPQHF. The CDR3 DNA sequence: TGTGCCAGCAGCTTGGACAGGGAGGACAATCAGCCCCAGCATTTT.

This clonotype was found a few times. A junction boundary mismatches the germline segment, possibly from a read error. J is TRBJ2-1 and V is TRBV7-3; no definite D call. Germline CDR1 is SGHTA and CDR2 is FQGTGA. This CDR3 comprises 15 residues. The CDR3 nucleotides read TGTGCCAGCATCTTAAACAGTGGCCGGGTCAATGAGCAGTTCTTC. Translated: CASILNSGRVNEQFF.

This clonotype was counted a few times. This chain joins TRBV20-1 and TRBJ1-2; D is unresolved. CDR1 DFQATT and CDR2 SNEGSKA come from the germline V gene (reference sequence). Trimming removed 3 bases from V and 0 bases from J, with 14 bases in between. CDR3 length equals 15 residues. The CDR3 DNA reads TGCAGTGCTAGTAATGAGGCAGGAGCTAACTATGGCTACACCTTC. This encodes CSASNEAGANYGYTF.

This clonotype was seen a few times. This chain connects TRBV11-2 to TRBJ2-2, with D perhaps given as TRBD1 or TRBD2 (5 bases each). Germline V gene data show CDR1 as SGHAT and CDR2 as FQNNGV. CDR3 size: 19 residues. V was trimmed by 4 bases and J by 0 bases, leaving 21 bases between them. As DNA, the CDR3 is TGTGCCAGCAGCTCGCGCGGGTGGGACCTAGAAGCGAACACCGGGGAGCTGTTTTTT. Its translation: CASSSRGWDLEANTGELFF.

The V and J genes are TRBV20-1 and TRBJ2-5; a possible D gene is TRBD2 (7 bases). The CDR3 spans 18 residues. Germline CDR1 and CDR2: DFQATT and SNEGSKA (reference sequence). Trimming removed 2 bases from V and 4 bases from J, with 26 bases in between. For the CDR3, the DNA is TGCAGTGCTAGACTCCCTGGAGGTTGGGGGGGCGCGGGAGAGACCCAGTACTTC. This encodes CSARLPGGWGGAGETQYF.

In this sample, this clonotype turned up a few times. This chain connects TRBV18 to TRBJ1-6, with D perhaps TRBD1 (5 bases). CDR3 size: 15 residues. Germline loops: CDR1 KGHSH, CDR2 LQKENI. V was trimmed by 6 bases and J by 6 bases, leaving 15 bases between them. CDR3 loop: CASSPGTGSNSPLHF. For the CDR3, the DNA is TGTGCCAGCTCCCCTGGGACGGGGTCTAATTCACCCCTCCACTTT.

The chain combines TRBV5-1 with TRBJ2-5; 9 bases are shared with TRBD1. Germline V gene data show CDR1 as SGHRS and CDR2 as YFSETQ. This CDR3 has 17 amino acids. With V trimmed by 1 base and J by 5 bases, 12 bases remained unmatched. CDR3 in DNA: TGCGCCAGCAGCTTGTTAACAGGGGGCCTGAGGAGGGAGACCCAGTACTTC. Its protein is CASSLLTGGLRRETQYF.

This clonotype has more than one count but fewer than ten. The chain joins TRBV20-1 to TRBJ2-5, with 10 positions matching TRBD2. The CDR3 is 14 residues long. Unmatched junction bases numbered 4, after V lost 5 bases and J lost 1 base. CDR1 and CDR2 from the germline V gene are DFQATT and SNEGSKA (reference sequence). CDR3 loop: CSAPSGGGQETQYF. The CDR3 DNA follows: TGCAGTGCTCCTAGCGGGGGAGGCCAAGAGACCCAGTACTTC.

The sample holds a few counts of this clonotype. This chain uses TRBV6-2 or TRBV6-3 with TRBJ2-2, with 10 bases aligning to TRBD2. The V and J ends lost 10 bases and 4 bases, in that order; junction bases with no gene match: 12. CDR3 length equals 16 residues. Germline V CDR1 and CDR2: MNHEY, SVGEGT. The CDR3 spells CATTLAGPVGTGELFF. The CDR3 nucleotides are TGTGCCACCACACTAGCGGGGCCGGTCGGCACCGGGGAGCTGTTTTTT.

This clonotype was observed a handful of times. The rearrangement links TRBV27 to TRBJ2-7; no definite D call. Per the germline V gene, CDR1 is MNHEY and CDR2 is SMNVEV (reference sequence). V shed 0 bases and J shed 7 bases, with 4 bases lying between them. The CDR3 covers 11 residues. The CDR3 coding sequence is TGTGCCAGCAGTTTATCTGGGGAGCAGTACTTC. This encodes CASSLSGEQYF.

The chain is built from TRBV20-1 and TRBJ2-3; 14 positions agree with TRBD2. This CDR3 contains 16 residues. Trimming cost V 5 bases and J 7 bases; bases outside gene matches: 11. Germline V lookup: CDR1 DFQATT, CDR2 SNEGSKA (reference sequence). CDR3 protein: CSAPGTSGGFGNTQYF. The DNA for the CDR3 is TGCAGTGCTCCCGGGACTAGCGGGGGCTTTGGGAATACGCAGTATTTT.

The chain is built from TRBV27 and TRBJ1-5; weak D call: TRBD1 (5 bases). Between the trimmed V and J ends, which lost 6 bases and 0 bases, there was a span of 18 bases. CDR3 size: 17 residues. Germline lookup yields CDR1 MNHEY and CDR2 SMNVEV (reference sequence). The CDR3 nucleotides read TGTGCCAGCAGGAGTGGGACCGGGAAATATAGCAATCAGCCCCAGCATTTT. It translates to CASRSGTGKYSNQPQHF.